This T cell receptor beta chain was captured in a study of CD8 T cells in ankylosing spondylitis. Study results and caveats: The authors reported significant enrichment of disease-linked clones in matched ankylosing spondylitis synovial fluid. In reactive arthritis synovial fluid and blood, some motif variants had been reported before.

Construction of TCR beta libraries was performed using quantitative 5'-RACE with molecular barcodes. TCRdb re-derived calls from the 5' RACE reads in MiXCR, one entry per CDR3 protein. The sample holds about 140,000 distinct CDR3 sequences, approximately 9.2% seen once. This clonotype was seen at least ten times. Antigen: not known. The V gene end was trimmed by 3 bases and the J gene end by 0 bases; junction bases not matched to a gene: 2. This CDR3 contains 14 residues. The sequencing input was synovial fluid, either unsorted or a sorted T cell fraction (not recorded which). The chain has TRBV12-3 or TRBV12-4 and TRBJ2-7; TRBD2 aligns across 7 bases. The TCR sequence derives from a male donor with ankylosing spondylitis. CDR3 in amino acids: CASSFWGGSYEQYF. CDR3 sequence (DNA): TGTGCCAGCAGTTTTTGGGGGGGCTCCTACGAGCAGTACTTC.